The 2 T cell receptor beta chains given below trace back to one sample, sequenced in a study of regulatory T cells in long-lasting Graves disease. This sample's time point: newly diagnosed GD, antithyroid drugs for less than 3 months. Extracted PBMC RNA gave rise to the TCR library. HTBI primers from iRepertoire and Arm-PCR of CDR3 regions yielded the TCR beta libraries. TCRdb called the multiplex PCR reads again in MiXCR, with one record for every CDR3 protein. The sample gives hundreds of thousands of distinct CDR3 sequences, 13% of which show up once; roughly 9.7% is in the top ten. The same specimen was also included in a second study, on T cells in Graves' hyperthyroidism and ophthalmopathy.

Sequenced here: peripheral blood mononuclear cells (PBMCs), sampled at new diagnosis, from a patient treated with antithyroid drugs. All receptors derive from a man aged 30 to 45 with Graves disease.

This clonotype appeared once. The chain links TRBV9 to TRBJ2-3; 9 positions agree with TRBD2. Germline CDR1 is SGDLS and CDR2 is YYNGEE. The length of the CDR3 is 16 residues. Trimming removed 4 bases from V and 4 bases from J; junction bases left unmatched: 10. CDR3 region: CASSSVIAGVADTQYF. CDR3 in DNA: TGTGCCAGCAGCTCGGTCATAGCGGGAGTAGCAGATACGCAGTATTTT.

A word on this clonotype: A clone one base away is much larger, so this may be a read error. The chain recombines TRBV7-6 with TRBJ2-1, with 13 bases identical to TRBD2. Per the germline V gene, CDR1 is SGHVS and CDR2 is FNYEAQ. This CDR3 comprises 19 residues. The CDR3 DNA reads TGTGCCAGCAGCCAGGTCCCCGGACTAGCGGGAGATCCCTACAATGAGCGGTTCTTC. As protein: CASSQVPGLAGDPYNERFF.